The 20 T cell receptor beta chains below come from one sample, sequenced in a study of cytomegalovirus exposure and HLA in healthy donors. PCR involved 60 Vbeta and 13 Jbeta primers. Sequenced by immunoSEQ multiplex PCR; TCRdb stores in-frame clones only, minus some. This sample yields roughly 190,000 clones, of which roughly 83% are seen a single time; around 1.6% belongs to the top ten. Specimen: PBMCs. Receptors were obtained from a woman aged 45-59 years in good health and CMV-seronegative.

The chain recombines TRBV14 with TRBJ2-5; 7 bases agree with TRBD2. The CDR3 contains 17 residues. The germline V gene has CDR1 SGHDN and CDR2 FVKESK. Trimming at V came to 1 base and at J to 4 bases, leaving 12 bases not matched to a gene. In DNA form, the CDR3 reads TGTGCCAGCAGCCAAGGACTTCGGGGAGGGTTTCGAGAGACCCAGTACTTC. It is translated as CASSQGLRGGFRETQYF. The full variable domain, with the rest looked up from reference TRBV14 and TRBJ2-5, is EAGVTQFPSHSVIEKGQTVTLRCDPISGHDNLYWYRRVMGKEIKFLLHFVKESKQDESGMPNNRFLAERTGGTYSTLKVQPAELEDSGVYFCASSQGLRGGFRETQYFGPGTRLLVL.

This chain connects TRBV14 to TRBJ1-3; tentative D call: TRBD1 (6 bases). Germline V gives CDR1 SGHDN, CDR2 FVKESK. This CDR3 is built from 14 residues. V gave up 3 bases and J gave up 6 bases, with 12 bases separating them. The DNA for the CDR3 is TGTGCCAGCAGCCACCCGGGACAACTAAACACCATATATTTT. Its protein is CASSHPGQLNTIYF.

This clone was seen just once. The chain has TRBV28 and TRBJ2-5; 9 bases match TRBD2. The germline CDR1 and CDR2 sequences are MDHEN and SYDVKM. Losses at the gene ends were 6 bases for V and 5 bases for J; bases not matched to a gene: 16. The CDR3 runs 17 residues. The CDR3 region is CASSPGGWREGRETQYF. The DNA for the CDR3 is TGTGCCAGCAGCCCCGGCGGGTGGCGGGAGGGCCGGGAGACCCAGTACTTC.

This clone was detected only once. The chain combines TRBV5-4 with TRBJ1-2; D gene ambiguous. CDR1 is SGHNT, CDR2 YYREEE, per germline (reference sequence). V was clipped by 4 bases and J by 7 bases, with 17 bases between them. This CDR3 spans 14 amino acids. The CDR3, as DNA: TGTGCCAGCAGCCTAGGTGGAGGGCGTGTTGGCTACACCTTC. Translating it yields CASSLGGGRVGYTF.

V and J are TRBV19 and TRBJ2-1, with 11 bases matching TRBD2. This CDR3 has 16 amino acids. After removal of 4 bases from V and 4 bases from J, the junction contained 6 bases not matched to a gene. Per the germline V gene, CDR1 is LNHDA and CDR2 is SQIVND (reference sequence). CDR3 amino acids: CASSRLAGGPYNEQFF. The CDR3 DNA is TGTGCCAGTAGTAGGTTAGCGGGAGGGCCGTACAATGAGCAGTTCTTC.

This clone was seen a few times. The gene calls are TRBV7-6 and TRBJ1-2; 10 nucleotides match TRBD1. The germline gives CDR1 SGHVS, CDR2 FNYEAQ. V lost 5 bases to trimming and J lost 5 bases; unmatched junction nucleotides: 11. The CDR3 is 16 residues long. In nucleotides, the CDR3 is TGTGCCAGCAGCACACGGGACAGGGGAAGATCTTATGGCTACACCTTC. Translating gives CASSTRDRGRSYGYTF.

The chain joins TRBV14 to TRBJ1-1, with D perhaps TRBD1 (5 bases). The CDR3 totals 13 residues. CDR1 SGHDN and CDR2 FVKESK come from the germline V gene. V lost 5 bases and J 1 base, leaving 8 bases between the germline ends. The chain's CDR3 is CASSIGGNTEAFF. CDR3 DNA: TGTGCCAGCAGCATCGGGGGGAACACTGAAGCTTTCTTT.

This sequence joins TRBV27 and TRBJ1-5; tentative D call: TRBD1 (6 bases). Germline CDR1 and CDR2: MNHEY and SMNVEV (reference sequence). Trimming stripped 5 bases from V and 5 bases from J, with 19 bases between. The CDR3 is 16 amino acids. CDR3 DNA: TGTGCCAGCAGTCCTCAACGGGGGGGCGCGGATCAGCCCCAGCATTTT. Its protein is CASSPQRGGADQPQHF.

The J gene is TRBJ1-5, the V gene TRBV7-9, with 8 bases fitting TRBD1. The germline CDR1 and CDR2 sequences are SEHNR and FQNEAQ (reference sequence). This CDR3 is built from 17 residues. V lost 5 bases to trimming and J lost 6 bases; unmatched junction nucleotides: 15. CDR3 nucleotide sequence: TGTGCCAGCAGCCGAGGGGGCAGGGGGCAACAGGGTCAGCCCCAGCATTTT. Translating it yields CASSRGGRGQQGQPQHF.

V and J are TRBV19 and TRBJ1-1; D is unclear. CDR3 length: 15 residues. CDR1 and CDR2 (germline): LNHDA, SQIVND (reference sequence). Between the trimmed V and J ends, which lost 0 bases and 1 base, there was a span of 9 bases. The CDR3 nucleotides read TGTGCCAGTAGTATAGAATCCCGGAGGAACACTGAAGCTTTCTTT. Amino acids: CASSIESRRNTEAFF.

The CDR3 DNA reads as TGTGCCAGCAGTTACCGACAGGGAGGTGGAAACACCATATATTTT. The encoded protein is CASSYRQGGGNTIYF. This rearrangement joins TRBV6-5 to TRBJ1-3, with 7 bases lining up with TRBD1. The CDR3 length is 15 residues. V was pared by 2 bases and J by 3 bases, with 4 bases of the junction left unmatched. Germline-derived CDR1 and CDR2 are MNHEY and SVGAGI.

V usage is TRBV27 and J usage is TRBJ1-2, with 7 bases lining up with TRBD1. V trimming: 0 bases; J trimming: 6 bases; junction bases outside the gene matches: 4. CDR3 length equals 14 residues. CDR1 MNHEY and CDR2 SMNVEV come from the germline V gene (reference sequence). The CDR3 reads CASSLSTGTNGYTF. The CDR3 coding sequence is TGTGCCAGCAGTTTATCGACAGGGACGAATGGCTACACCTTC.

The rearrangement uses TRBV11-3 and TRBJ2-5, with TRBD2 as a possible D gene (6 bases). Trimming took off 1 base at V and 5 bases at J, with 17 bases between the two ends. There are 16 residues in the CDR3. CDR1 SGHNT and CDR2 YENEEA come from the germline V gene. CDR3 sequence (DNA): TGTGCCAGCAGCTTAGGGGCGGGGAGACTCCGGGAGACCCAGTACTTC. It specifies CASSLGAGRLRETQYF. The full variable domain, completed using reference TRBV11-3 and TRBJ2-5, is EAGVVQSPRYKIIEKKQPVAFWCNPISGHNTLYWYLQNLGQGPELLIRYENEEAVDDSQLPKDRFSAERLKGVDSTLKIQPAELGDSAVYLCASSLGAGRLRETQYFGPGTRLLVL.

This chain uses TRBV11-2 with TRBJ1-2; TRBD1 matches 9 bases. V lost 5 bases, J lost 4 bases, and 5 bases stayed unmatched. This CDR3 is 14 amino acids long. Germline CDR1 SGHAT, CDR2 FQNNGV. The CDR3 nucleotides are TGTGCCAGCAGCGGAACAGGGGGCGGCTATGGCTACACCTTC. Translating it yields CASSGTGGGYGYTF.

This clone was picked up one time. This chain links TRBV7-6 with TRBJ1-6; D ambiguous. This CDR3 spans 15 amino acids. Trimming left V 5 bases short and J 12 bases short, with 20 bases between. The germline CDR1 and CDR2 sequences are SGHVS and FNYEAQ. CDR3 in DNA: TGTGCCAGCAGCCCAGAGACCGGGATCAGTGTACCCCTCCACTTT. This encodes CASSPETGISVPLHF.

J is TRBJ1-3 and V is TRBV9, with 7 bases lining up with TRBD1. The V gene's germline CDR1 is SGDLS and CDR2 YYNGEE. The CDR3 is 18 amino acids. V lost 0 bases to trimming and J lost 0 bases; unmatched junction nucleotides: 9. The CDR3 reads CASSVDTGQRFSGNTIYF. DNA of the CDR3: TGTGCCAGCAGCGTAGATACGGGACAGCGTTTCTCTGGAAACACCATATATTTT.

V gene TRBV7-3 combines with J gene TRBJ1-4; no definite D call. Germline CDR1 and CDR2: SGHTA and FQGTGA. The CDR3 contains 15 residues. V lost 5 bases, J lost 10 bases, and 20 bases lay in between. CDR3 residues: CASSPDPRPTGKLFF. CDR3 in DNA: TGTGCCAGCAGCCCCGACCCAAGACCGACTGGAAAACTGTTTTTT.

The chain links TRBV18 to TRBJ2-3; D is perhaps TRBD2 (6 bases). Germline V CDR1 and CDR2: KGHSH, LQKENI. Trimming took off 6 bases at V and 2 bases at J, with 12 bases between the two ends. This CDR3 contains 14 residues. This chain's CDR3 is CASSREQLTDTQYF. DNA of the CDR3: TGTGCCAGCTCCCGGGAGCAGCTCACAGATACGCAGTATTTT.

The chain recombines TRBV11-2 with TRBJ2-5; no clear D gene. The CDR3 loop spans 14 amino acids. V was clipped by 2 bases and J by 2 bases, with 9 bases between them. CDR1 is SGHAT, CDR2 FQNNGV, per germline. The CDR3 spells CASSLSYSQETQYF. The CDR3 bases are TGTGCCAGCAGCTTATCGTACAGTCAAGAGACCCAGTACTTC.

The CDR3 protein is CASSLDGGGSYEQYF. The CDR3 bases are TGTGCCAGCAGCTTAGACGGGGGGGGGTCCTACGAGCAGTACTTC. The chain combines TRBV7-9 with TRBJ2-7; 8 bases agree with TRBD2. The ends lost 1 base at V and 1 base at J; junction bases unmatched: 3. This CDR3 spans 15 amino acids. CDR1 SEHNR and CDR2 FQNEAQ come from the germline V gene (reference sequence).